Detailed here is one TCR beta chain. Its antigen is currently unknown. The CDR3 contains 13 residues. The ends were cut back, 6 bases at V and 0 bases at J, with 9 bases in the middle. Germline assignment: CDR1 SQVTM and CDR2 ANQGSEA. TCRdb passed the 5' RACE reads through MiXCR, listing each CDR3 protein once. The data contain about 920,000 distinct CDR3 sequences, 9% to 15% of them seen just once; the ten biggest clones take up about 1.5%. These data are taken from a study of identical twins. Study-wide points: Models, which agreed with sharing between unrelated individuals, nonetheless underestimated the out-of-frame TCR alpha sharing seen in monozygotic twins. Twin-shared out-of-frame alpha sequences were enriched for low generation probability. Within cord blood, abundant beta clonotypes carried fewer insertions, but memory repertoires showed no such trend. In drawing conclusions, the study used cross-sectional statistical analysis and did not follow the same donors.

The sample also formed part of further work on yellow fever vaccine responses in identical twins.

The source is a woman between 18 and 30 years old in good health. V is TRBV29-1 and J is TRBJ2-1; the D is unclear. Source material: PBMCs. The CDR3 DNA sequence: TGCAGCGTCCGGGCAACCTCCTACAATGAGCAGTTCTTC. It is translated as CSVRATSYNEQFF.